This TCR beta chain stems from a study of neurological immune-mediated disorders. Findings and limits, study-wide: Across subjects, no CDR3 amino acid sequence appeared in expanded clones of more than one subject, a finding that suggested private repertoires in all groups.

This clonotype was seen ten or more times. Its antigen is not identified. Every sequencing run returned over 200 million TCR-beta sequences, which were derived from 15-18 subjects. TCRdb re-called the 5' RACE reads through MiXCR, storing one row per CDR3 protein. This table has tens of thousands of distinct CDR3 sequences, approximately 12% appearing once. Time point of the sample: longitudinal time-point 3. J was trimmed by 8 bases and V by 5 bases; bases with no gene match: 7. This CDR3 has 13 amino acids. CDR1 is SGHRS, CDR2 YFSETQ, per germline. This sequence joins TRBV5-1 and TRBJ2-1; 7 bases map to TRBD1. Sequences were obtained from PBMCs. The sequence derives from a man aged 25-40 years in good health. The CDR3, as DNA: TGCGCCAGCAGGTATGACAGGGTATATGAGCAGTTCTTC. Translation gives CASRYDRVYEQFF.